This T cell receptor (beta chain) was sequenced in a study of blood T cell repertoires in COVID-19. Produced via immunoSEQ multiplex PCR; TCRdb's table is partial and in-frame only. The table records more than 400,000 clones, about nine tenths of them present only once. This CDR3 comprises 13 residues. The germline CDR1 and CDR2 sequences are SEHNR and FQNEAQ (reference sequence). Trimming removed 9 bases at V and 0 bases at J, with 6 bases between. The chain has TRBV7-9 and TRBJ1-6, with D uncertain. The TCR comes from a woman aged 18 to 35 who had recovered from COVID-19. Sequencing was done on a sample of PBMCs or T cells enriched from blood (not recorded which). The CDR3 loop reads CASSVSYNSPLHF. CDR3 nucleotides: TGTGCCAGTTCCGTCTCCTATAATTCACCCCTCCACTTT.